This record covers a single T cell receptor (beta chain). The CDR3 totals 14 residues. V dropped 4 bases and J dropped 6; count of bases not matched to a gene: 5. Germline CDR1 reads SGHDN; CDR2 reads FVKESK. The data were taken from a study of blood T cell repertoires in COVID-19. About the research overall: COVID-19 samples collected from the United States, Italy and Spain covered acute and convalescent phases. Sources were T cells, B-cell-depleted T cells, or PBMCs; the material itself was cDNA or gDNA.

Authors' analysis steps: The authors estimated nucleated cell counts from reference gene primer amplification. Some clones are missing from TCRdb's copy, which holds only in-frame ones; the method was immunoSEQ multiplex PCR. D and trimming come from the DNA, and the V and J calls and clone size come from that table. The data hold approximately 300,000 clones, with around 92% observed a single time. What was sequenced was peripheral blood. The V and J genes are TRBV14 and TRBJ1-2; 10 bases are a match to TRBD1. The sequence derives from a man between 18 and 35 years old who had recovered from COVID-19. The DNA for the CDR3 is TGTGCCAGCAGCCGATACGGGACAGGGGATGGCTACACCTTC. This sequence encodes CASSRYGTGDGYTF.